This T cell receptor (beta chain) was retrieved from a study of shared clonotypes between healthy human individuals (dated by TCRdb to the early 2020s). Background on the whole study: Three men and a couple of women, aged 18 to 49 years, made up the cohort. To increase sequencing depth and limit assay-specific biases, TCR repertoire library preparation and sequencing were carried out by different laboratories using diverse techniques. Leukapheresis yielded between about 0.8 and 9.5 billion PBMCs per donor. Blood TCR repertoires of about 5 healthy adults were deeply sequenced to estimate repertoire size and the extent of clonotype sharing between individuals. For each donor, three plates each were used for CD4 naive and CD4 memory, two plates were used for CD8 naive, and one plate was used for CD8 memory. What the research found in general, with its limitations: The small number of donors limited the genetic and exposure-history diversity represented. Higher generation probabilities were observed for clonotypes shared by all four sorted-subset donors than for non-shared clonotypes. Even with the large sequencing depth, rarefaction of the sorted-subset datasets indicated that sequencing was incomplete. Roughly 5% of naive CD4, 3% to 3.5% of naive CD8, roughly 2.4% of memory CD4, and 0.4% of memory CD8 clonotypes were shared across several donors. Only blood was sampled, and tissue TCR repertoires likely differ from those in blood. Estimated clonotype richness was generally larger for naive than for memory subsets. Based on pairwise subsampling, the degree of clonotype sharing among donors was expected to be affected by sequencing depth.

Using the deep immunoSEQ assay, multiplex PCR amplified TCR CDR3 regions from genomic DNA. Extracted genomic DNA from each cell subset was distributed evenly across all wells of several immunoSEQ 96-well plates, and each plate was treated as a replicate. For sorted subsets, roughly 200 ng of genomic DNA, equivalent to some 33,000 T cell genomes, went into each replicate PCR. Purified libraries were quantified with a Qubit 3.0 fluorometer, sized on a Bioanalyzer 2100, and re-quantified with the KAPA Library Quantification kit. Each immunoSEQ 96-well plate was sequenced on its own single-read 150-cycle Illumina NextSeq 550 flow cell. The authors' pipeline ran thus. The immunoSEQ output contained only junctional sequences without quality scores, so filtering could not match that applied to full-length reads. Sequences were annotated with PyIR, a Python wrapper for IgBLAST v1.9, and V/J genes and CDR3 were assigned using IMGT germline references. Reads were removed for weak V/J assignments (E-value above 1e-6), missing CDR3, stop codons, out-of-frame junctions, or ambiguous translated residues. V3J clonotypes were defined as sequences sharing the same inferred V gene, J gene, and CDR3 amino acid sequence. Percentage overlap between repertoires was computed as shared unique clonotypes divided by the size of the smaller repertoire. RTK rarefaction, the Chao1 estimator, and Recon v2.1 estimates of unobserved clonotypes were used to assess repertoire richness. Generation probabilities were computed with OLGA for all TCRbeta clonotypes obtained by the gDNA method from a few donors. What TCRdb holds here is the immuneACCESS table cut down to in-frame rearrangements. Part of the clones is not present; checked against another copy, under half of the missing clones reflect an unresolved V gene, and the others are unexplained. V, J and clone size reflect that table, while D and trimming were determined from the DNA. The sample profile shows under 1,100,000 clones; about 75% of them were found once. The top ten clones comprise about 1.4% of the sample.

A note on this clone: There is no known antigen for this receptor. The sample holds no much larger clone one base away, and base qualities are not on file.

The donors were healthy, HIV-negative adults with no recently reported acute infections or vaccinations. Every donor was a Caucasian adult residing in Nashville, Tennessee, USA. CD4+ T cells were enriched through magnetic negative selection, after which naive cells were positively selected on CD45RA and the remaining negative fraction served as the memory subset. Blood was collected by leukapheresis, and PBMCs were isolated by Ficoll-Histopaque density gradient centrifugation and then cryopreserved in liquid nitrogen vapor phase. Analytical flow cytometry was used to check the purity and quantity of each magnetically sorted T cell population. Genomic DNA was isolated from every sorted fraction and measured by UV absorbance on a Nanodrop 2000c. The junction shows trimming of 3 bases on V and 2 bases on J, plus 15 bases between the germline ends. The CDR3 holds 15 amino acids from the cysteine to the phenylalanine. CDR3 DNA is the only sequence kept; it has 45 bases, read in frame from the first base. CDR1 and CDR2 are read off the germline V gene (reference sequence) as SGHNT and YYREEE.

Sample: memory CD4+ T cells sorted from blood. The cell subset or site label for this specimen denotes: CD45RA-negative fraction. This clonotype originated in a man younger than 30 in good health. This chain is built from TRBV5-4 and TRBJ2-7; matching of 6 bases hints at TRBD1 as the D gene. In nucleotides, the sequence is TGTGCCAGCAGCTCGCTACAGGGAGACACCTACGAGCAGTACTTC. It specifies CASSSLQGDTYEQYF. With the portions outside the CDR3 filled from the reference TRBV5-4 and TRBJ2-7 genes, the complete variable region becomes ETGVTQSPTHLIKTRGQQVTLRCSSQSGHNTVSWYQQALGQGPQFIFQYYREEENGRGNFPPRFSGLQFPNYSSELNVNALELDDSALYLCASSSLQGDTYEQYFGPGTRLTVT.